The rows below give T cell receptor beta chains drawn from one sample of a study of blood T cell repertoires in COVID-19. TCRdb's copy holds only in-frame clones and misses some; the assay was immunoSEQ multiplex PCR. The table lists roughly 100,000 clones, more than 75% of them singletons. What was sequenced was peripheral blood. The receptors were gathered from a middle-aged man with active or convalescent COVID-19. The CDR3 runs from the conserved cysteine through the conserved F or W.

v_call | cdr3_aa
TRBV7-2 | CASSRQAVNEQFF
TRBV7-7 | CASSFEGGSYNEQFF
TRBV5-6 | CASSPRAGSGANVLTF
TRBV5-8 | CASTPRGPSGANVLTF
TRBV4-3 | CASSQDREGPYNEQFF
TRBV5-8 | CAQDRKKSGELFF
TRBV4-2 | CASSQEPSGGYNEQFF
TRBV28 | CASSQDRYQPQHF
TRBV24-1 | CATRGTGMNTEAFF
TRBV5-1 | CASSSGQPPTDTQYF
TRBV6-5 | CASRTTGGIAGYTF
TRBV7-2 | CASSLEGGSPLHF
TRBV5-4 | CASSPSVDQETQYF
TRBV4-3 | CASSQDQQNSYEQYF
TRBV11-2 | CASSLTQNQPQHF
TRBV5-5 | CASSLAASGVSYEQYF
TRBV5-4 | CASSGTGSSYNEQFF
TRBV5-6 | CASSKGQAGANVLTF
TRBV5-6 | CASSLATGSVSYEQYF
TRBV6-5 | CASSTTGNYGYTF
TRBV15 | CATSRATGSYSYEQYF
TRBV3-1/TRBV3-2 | CASRLAGTNTGELFF
TRBV3-1/TRBV3-2 | CASSQVRTAQETQYF
TRBV4-1 | CASSQETSSYSPLHF
TRBV28 | CASSSGGTYNEQFF
TRBV7-2 | CASSTTGTNSYNEQFF
TRBV9 | CASSPRQGALEQYF
TRBV19 | CASSQGWDYGYTF
TRBV29-1 | CSVDGGQDYEQYF
TRBV4-3 | CASSRAGDRGGYTF
TRBV19 | CASCQGDQPQHF
TRBV11-2 | CASSLDPTEDTQYF
TRBV19 | CASSEGAGGRTQYF
TRBV2 | CASTQEGGNTIYF
TRBV5-6 | CASSFGQGKYGYTF
TRBV27 | CASSWGGGGWPQHF
TRBV7-2 | CASNLQVVNYGYTF
TRBV3-1/TRBV3-2 | CASSQDAQGVNQPQHF
TRBV25-1 | CASSSDRVGSYTF
TRBV11-2 | CASRHFPTSGAAGELFF
TRBV19 | CASSKQGGGTEAFF
TRBV6-2/TRBV6-3 | CASSSWTRPGTDTQYF
TRBV29-1 | CSVERGSTDTQYF
TRBV5-1 | CASSFRREGTEAFF